This TCR beta chain originates from a study of blood T cell repertoires in COVID-19. Across the study: In each case, the material was cDNA or gDNA derived from T cells, B-cell-depleted T cells, or PBMCs.

In the source study's methods: Nucleated cell counts were estimated from reference gene primer amplification. Measured with immunoSEQ multiplex PCR; TCRdb has only the in-frame clones, and not every one. V and J calls and clone size are copied from that table; D and trimming were computed from the DNA. The sample carries tens of thousands of clones, about 90% recorded once. This clone showed up just a few times. Trimming removed 4 bases from V and 4 bases from J, with 9 bases in between. The germline V gene has CDR1 SGHDT and CDR2 YYEEEE. The CDR3 is made up of 12 amino acids. What was sequenced was peripheral blood. This chain joins TRBV5-6 and TRBJ2-7; D may be TRBD1 (6 bases). The TCR was taken from a male donor with acute or convalescent COVID-19. This CDR3 is CASSRQEYEQYF. DNA of the CDR3: TGTGCCAGCAGCAGACAGGAATACGAGCAGTACTTC.